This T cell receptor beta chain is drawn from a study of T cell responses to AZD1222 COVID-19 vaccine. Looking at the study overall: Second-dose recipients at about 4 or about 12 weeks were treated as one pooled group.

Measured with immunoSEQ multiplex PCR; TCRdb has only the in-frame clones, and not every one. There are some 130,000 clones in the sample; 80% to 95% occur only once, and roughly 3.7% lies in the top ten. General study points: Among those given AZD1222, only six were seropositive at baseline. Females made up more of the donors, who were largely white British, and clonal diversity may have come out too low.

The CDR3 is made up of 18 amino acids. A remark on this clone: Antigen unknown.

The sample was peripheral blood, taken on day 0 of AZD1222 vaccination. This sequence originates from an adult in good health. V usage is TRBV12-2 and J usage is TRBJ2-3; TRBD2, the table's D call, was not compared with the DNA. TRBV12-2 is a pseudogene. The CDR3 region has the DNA TGTGCAAGTCGCTTAGTACGGACTAGCGGGAGGGCCGCAGATACGCAGTATTTT. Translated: CASRLVRTSGRAADTQYF.